These T cell receptor beta chains were read from a single sample in a study of blood T cell repertoires in COVID-19. TCRdb's copy holds only in-frame clones and misses some; the assay was immunoSEQ multiplex PCR. In the table there are 200,000 to 250,000 clones, around 88% of which are singletons. The sequencing sample was made of peripheral blood. The source is a man between 18 and 29 years old with active or convalescent COVID-19. Each CDR3 is given with its conserved first and last residue. Each record gives: V gene, clone size, D gene, J gene, CDR3 length, CDR3 protein, CDR3 DNA. The D gene is left open where the match is weak. Rows give clone size only sometimes, using once, few, many, or a class for an expanded clone.

TRBV24-1	once	TRBD2	TRBJ2-1	16	CATRGKRTSGYNEQFF	TGTGCCACCAGGGGAAAAAGGACTAGCGGATACAATGAGCAGTTCTTC
TRBV10-1	-	-	TRBJ1-1	13	CASSVPGGTEAFF	TGCGCCAGCAGTGTCCCCGGGGGCACTGAAGCTTTCTTT
TRBV29-1	-	TRBD2	TRBJ2-3	15	CSVEKSGRRPDTQYF	TGCAGCGTTGAAAAAAGCGGGAGGAGGCCAGATACGCAGTATTTT
TRBV4-3	-	TRBD1	TRBJ1-4	15	CASSQEGGGGEKLFF	TGCGCCAGCAGCCAAGAAGGGGGCGGCGGTGAAAAACTGTTTTTT
TRBV9	-	-	TRBJ1-1	14	CASSVGTVNTEAFF	TGTGCCAGCAGCGTAGGGACAGTGAACACTGAAGCTTTCTTT
TRBV10-3	-	TRBD1	TRBJ2-7	15	CAISERTGGNYEQYF	TGTGCCATCAGTGAGAGGACAGGGGGGAACTACGAGCAGTACTTC
TRBV6-5	-	TRBD2	TRBJ2-1	15	CASSLLAGEPLEQFF	TGTGCCAGCAGCCTACTAGCGGGAGAGCCACTCGAGCAGTTCTTC
TRBV10-3	-	TRBD1	TRBJ1-2	14	CAISEGRGSYGYTF	TGTGCCATCAGTGAGGGCAGGGGGTCGTATGGCTACACCTTC
TRBV5-4	-	-	TRBJ2-5	13	CASSPPDAVAQYF	TGTGCCAGCAGCCCCCCTGACGCGGTGGCCCAGTACTTC
TRBV6-5	-	-	TRBJ1-2	14	CASGTGEYYYGYTF	TGTGCCAGCGGTACCGGGGAGTACTACTATGGCTACACCTTC
TRBV28	once	-	TRBJ2-4	13	CASSGVTKNIQYF	TGTGCCAGCTCAGGGGTAACAAAGAACATTCAGTACTTC
TRBV28	-	TRBD2	TRBJ2-1	15	CASSFSGVAYNEQFF	TGTGCCAGCAGTTTTAGCGGGGTCGCCTACAATGAGCAGTTCTTC
TRBV6-5	-	TRBD1	TRBJ2-7	14	CASSSTGQSYEQYF	TGTGCCAGCAGTTCGACGGGACAGAGTTACGAGCAGTACTTC
TRBV29-1	once	TRBD1	TRBJ1-2	15	CSVETSAGGDYGYTF	TGCAGCGTTGAGACGAGTGCAGGGGGAGACTATGGCTACACCTTC
TRBV9	-	TRBD1	TRBJ1-6	18	CASSISRDRGSYNSPLHF	TGTGCCAGCAGCATTAGCCGAGACAGGGGTTCCTATAATTCACCCCTCCACTTT
TRBV13	-	-	TRBJ1-2	14	CASSTRTGFYGYTF	TGTGCCAGCAGCACAAGGACGGGGTTCTATGGCTACACCTTC
TRBV28	-	-	TRBJ1-5	15	CASRSLQGSNQPQHF	TGTGCCAGCAGAAGTTTGCAGGGTAGCAATCAGCCCCAGCATTTT
TRBV28	-	-	TRBJ2-3	15	CASSLWQTSTDTQYF	TGTGCCAGCAGTTTGTGGCAGACTAGCACAGATACGCAGTATTTT
TRBV18	-	TRBD1	TRBJ1-3	14	CASSRQGSMGTIYF	TGTGCCAGCTCACGACAGGGGAGCATGGGAACCATATATTTT
TRBV2	-	TRBD2	TRBJ2-3	14	CASRGSGLTDTQYF	TGTGCCAGCAGGGGTAGCGGGCTCACAGATACGCAGTATTTT
TRBV2	-	-	TRBJ2-7	13	CASSEARPYEQYF	TGTGCCAGCAGTGAAGCCAGGCCTTACGAGCAGTACTTC
TRBV10-1	-	-	TRBJ1-1	14	CASSEDSMNTEAFF	TGCGCCAGCAGTGAGGACAGCATGAACACTGAAGCTTTCTTT
TRBV27	-	TRBD2	TRBJ2-5	16	CASRPSRGGSGETQYF	TGTGCCAGCCGCCCCTCCCGCGGCGGGAGTGGAGAGACCCAGTACTTC
TRBV27	once	-	TRBJ2-5	13	CASSSSLQETQYF	TGTGCCAGCAGCTCGAGCCTCCAAGAGACCCAGTACTTC
TRBV7-8	-	-	TRBJ2-1	15	CASSWEAGPGGEQFF	TGTGCCAGCAGCTGGGAGGCGGGGCCCGGGGGTGAGCAGTTCTTC
TRBV30	-	-	TRBJ2-3	12	CAWRGGTDTQYF	TGTGCCTGGAGAGGAGGGACAGATACGCAGTATTTT
TRBV5-1	-	-	TRBJ2-5	13	CASSLARMETQYF	TGCGCCAGCAGCTTGGCCCGTATGGAGACCCAGTACTTC
TRBV7-3	-	TRBD2	TRBJ2-7	14	CASSRGSGISEQYF	TGTGCCAGCAGCCGTGGGAGCGGGATAAGCGAGCAGTACTTC
TRBV4-1	-	-	TRBJ1-3	16	CASSQEERGTGNTIYF	TGCGCCAGCAGCCAAGAAGAGCGGGGGACCGGAAACACCATATATTTT
TRBV6-1	once	-	TRBJ1-2	15	CASSEVGGLGYGYTF	TGTGCCAGCAGTGAAGTCGGGGGGTTGGGCTATGGCTACACCTTC
TRBV27	-	TRBD2	TRBJ2-1	18	CASSLSAAGEWSYNEQFF	TGTGCCAGCAGTTTATCGGCCGCGGGGGAATGGTCCTACAATGAGCAGTTCTTC
TRBV28	-	TRBD1	TRBJ1-6	16	CASTGLPGGYNSPLHF	TGTGCCAGCACAGGGCTACCAGGGGGCTATAATTCACCCCTCCACTTT
TRBV19	-	-	TRBJ1-6	16	CASRPLRDKGNSPLHF	TGTGCCAGTAGACCTCTCCGGGACAAGGGGAATTCACCCCTCCACTTT
TRBV6-1	-	TRBD2	TRBJ2-1	19	CASSEATSGRAWLWDEQFF	TGTGCCAGCAGTGAAGCTACTAGCGGGAGGGCCTGGCTTTGGGATGAGCAGTTCTTC
TRBV9	-	-	TRBJ1-2	13	CASSSTGDYGYTF	TGTGCCAGCAGCTCCACAGGTGACTATGGCTACACCTTC
TRBV21-1	-	-	TRBJ1-2	15	CASSDTQGLIYGYTF	TGTGCCAGCAGCGACACGCAGGGGCTCATCTATGGCTACACCTTC
TRBV4-1	few	TRBD2	TRBJ2-7	16	CASSHATGGRTYEQYF	TGCGCCAGCAGCCACGCGACGGGAGGACGGACCTACGAGCAGTACTTC